This T cell receptor (beta chain) was recorded in a study of blood T cell repertoires in COVID-19. Across the study: COVID-19 samples collected from the United States, Italy and Spain covered acute and convalescent phases. In each case, the material was cDNA or gDNA derived from T cells, B-cell-depleted T cells, or PBMCs.

Trimming pared 3 bases from V and 2 bases from J, leaving 14 bases between. CDR1 and CDR2 from the germline V gene are LNHNV and YYDKDF (reference sequence). The CDR3 length is 16 residues. In the study's own analysis: Reference gene primer amplification gave estimated nucleated cell counts. Sequenced by immunoSEQ multiplex PCR; TCRdb stores in-frame clones only, minus some. Clone size and the V and J calls come from that table; the DNA yielded D and trimming. The table has 150,000 to 250,000 clones, roughly 77% seen once; the top ten hold around 5.4%. While infection was still active, Seattle patients were enrolled and then followed longitudinally.

The chain combines TRBV15 with TRBJ1-3, with D maybe TRBD1 (6 bases). The specimen sequenced was peripheral blood. The source is a middle-aged woman with COVID-19, enrolled during active disease. Here the CDR3 DNA reads TGTGCCACCAGCAGGGGGGACCAGGGGCCTGGAAACACCATATATTTT. Its translation: CATSRGDQGPGNTIYF.